Included here is one T cell receptor beta chain sequence, with context. Its cognate antigen is unknown. The CDR3 extends over 14 amino acids. V gave up 8 bases and J gave up 4 bases; unmatched junction bases: 6. Germline lookup yields CDR1 MDHEN and CDR2 SYDVKM. The sample comes from a study of cytomegalovirus exposure and HLA in healthy donors. Turning to the study itself: Per a later analysis, the 666 first-cohort and 120 validation repertoires shared one platform.

The study, taken as a whole, reports: TCR clusters originating in the first cohort tended to co-occur in the approximately 130 validation repertoires, according to a later analysis. Cytomegalovirus-associated status was assigned to about 170 TCR beta chains. A few CMV-associated chains were confirmed in vitro to be specific for CMV antigens.

Produced via immunoSEQ multiplex PCR; TCRdb's table is partial and in-frame only. The repertoire holds around 140,000 clones, with over 80% as singletons. The clonotype originates from a young man in good health and CMV-seropositive. The rearrangement uses TRBV28 and TRBJ2-1, with 9 bases that match TRBD1. The sample comprised PBMCs. CDR3 sequence (DNA): TGTGCCAGCGGCCCCGGGACAGGGTACAATGAGCAGTTCTTC. Translating it yields CASGPGTGYNEQFF.